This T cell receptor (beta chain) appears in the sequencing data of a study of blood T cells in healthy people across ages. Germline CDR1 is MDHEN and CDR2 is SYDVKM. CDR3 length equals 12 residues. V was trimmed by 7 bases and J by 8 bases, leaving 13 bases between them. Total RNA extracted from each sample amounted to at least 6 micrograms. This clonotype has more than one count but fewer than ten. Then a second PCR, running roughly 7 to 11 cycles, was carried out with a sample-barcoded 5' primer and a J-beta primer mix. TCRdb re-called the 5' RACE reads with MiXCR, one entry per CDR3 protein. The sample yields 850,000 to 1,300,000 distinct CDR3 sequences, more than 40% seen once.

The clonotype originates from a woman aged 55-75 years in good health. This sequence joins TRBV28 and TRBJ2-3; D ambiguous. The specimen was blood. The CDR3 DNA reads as TGTGCCAGCATGACCATCACTGGTACGCAGTATTTT. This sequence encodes CASMTITGTQYF.